This passage covers 30 T cell receptor beta chains from one sample sequenced in a study of CD8 T cells in ankylosing spondylitis. Study-wide results and caveats: Ankylosing spondylitis blood appeared to be characterized by a TCR beta motif of eight highly homologous variants.

These receptors have no identified antigens. TCRdb reprocessed the 5' RACE reads with MiXCR, giving one entry per CDR3 protein. The profile covers 700,000 to 850,000 distinct CDR3 sequences, with over 9.5% appearing a single time and roughly 0.51% taken by the ten largest. The specimen was blood, either unsorted or a sorted T cell fraction (not recorded which). Receptors were obtained from a male donor with ankylosing spondylitis.

V is TRBV20-1 and J is TRBJ2-3, with D possibly being TRBD1 (5 bases). This CDR3 is 15 amino acids long. The germline V gene encodes CDR1 DFQATT and CDR2 SNEGSKA (reference sequence). Trimming stripped 3 bases from V and 4 bases from J, with 17 bases between. CDR3 nucleotide sequence: TGCAGTGCTAGTGATCCAGGGAATAATGCAGATACGCAGTATTTT. Protein: CSASDPGNNADTQYF.

The chain is built from TRBV15 and TRBJ2-2, with D perhaps TRBD2 (6 bases). The V gene's germline CDR1 is LNHNV and CDR2 YYDKDF (reference sequence). Between the trimmed V and J ends, which lost 8 bases and 0 bases, there was a span of 13 bases. There are 15 residues in the CDR3. Here the CDR3 reads CATEVGGTNTGELFF. CDR3 DNA sequence: TGTGCCACCGAAGTCGGCGGGACGAACACCGGGGAGCTGTTTTTT.

This clonotype was observed a handful of times. The chain has TRBV5-4 and TRBJ1-6, with 8 bases matching TRBD1. J gave up 9 bases and V 4 bases, and 6 bases lay outside the gene matches. The CDR3 consists of 14 residues. The germline V gene encodes CDR1 SGHNT and CDR2 YYREEE (reference sequence). This CDR3 is CASSVKTGVSPLHF. CDR3 in DNA: TGTGCCAGCAGCGTTAAGACAGGGGTTTCACCCCTCCACTTT.

This rearrangement joins TRBV29-1 to TRBJ2-7, with D tentatively TRBD1 (6 bases). The CDR3 totals 10 residues. Germline values: CDR1 SQVTM, CDR2 ANQGSEA. Trimming removed 5 bases from V and 5 bases from J, with 7 bases in between. The CDR3 bases are TGCAGCGTTTACAGGGACGAGCAGTACTTC. Amino acids: CSVYRDEQYF.

This clonotype came up a few times. The V call is TRBV28, the J call TRBJ2-1, with 10 bases identical to TRBD2. The V and J ends lost 7 bases and 15 bases, in that order; junction bases with no gene match: 18. This CDR3 is built from 15 residues. Germline V gene data show CDR1 as MDHEN and CDR2 as SYDVKM. The CDR3 is CASIDQPSGRVRWFF. In DNA, the CDR3 is TGTGCCAGCATCGACCAACCTAGCGGGAGAGTGAGGTGGTTCTTC.

This clonotype was detected only a few times. The V call is TRBV20-1, the J call TRBJ1-6, with D perhaps matching TRBD1 (6 bases). V shed 0 bases and J shed 3 bases, with 12 bases lying between them. Germline CDR1 DFQATT, CDR2 SNEGSKA (reference sequence). The CDR3 runs 16 residues. CDR3 sequence reads: CSARDPGAYYNSPLHF. CDR3 nucleotide sequence: TGCAGTGCTAGAGATCCGGGGGCATACTATAATTCACCCCTCCACTTT.

This clonotype was counted a few times. The rearrangement links TRBV7-9 to TRBJ2-1, with TRBD1 as a possible D gene (6 bases). The CDR3 has 16 amino acids. Germline V gene data show CDR1 as SEHNR and CDR2 as FQNEAQ (reference sequence). Trimming stripped 4 bases from V and 6 bases from J, with 19 bases between. This CDR3 reads CASSSKGDRPSNEQFF. The CDR3 nucleotides are TGTGCCAGCAGCTCGAAGGGGGATAGGCCCTCCAATGAGCAGTTCTTC.

Ten or more counts support this clonotype. The rearrangement uses TRBV2 and TRBJ2-6; 9 bases match TRBD1. The CDR3 contains 16 residues. Germline CDR1 is SNHLY and CDR2 is FYNNEI. With V trimmed by 6 bases and J by 0 bases, 3 bases remained unmatched. CDR3 protein: CASSRTGDSGANVLTF. In nucleotides, the CDR3 is TGTGCCAGCAGCAGGACAGGGGACTCTGGGGCCAACGTCCTGACTTTC.

This clonotype has only a few counts. The chain employs TRBV7-2 and TRBJ2-7, with D perhaps TRBD1 (6 bases). This CDR3 is built from 15 residues. Germline V gene lookup returns CDR1 SGHTA and CDR2 FQGNSA. Between the trimmed V and J ends, which lost 5 bases and 2 bases, there was a span of 16 bases. The DNA for the CDR3 is TGTGCCAGCAGCCTTAGGGTACAGGGCACCTACGAGCAGTACTTC. It encodes CASSLRVQGTYEQYF.

At least ten counts were recorded for this clonotype. The chain joins TRBV20-1 to TRBJ1-1; possible D gene TRBD1, 5 bases. Trimming shortened V by 4 bases and J by 8 bases, and 17 bases separated the two germline ends. This CDR3 has 13 amino acids. In germline, CDR1 is DFQATT, CDR2 SNEGSKA (reference sequence). This CDR3 is CSAIHGQVKEAFF. The DNA for the CDR3 is TGCAGTGCTATTCATGGACAAGTAAAAGAAGCTTTCTTT.

The gene calls are TRBV11-2 and TRBJ2-1; 10 bases line up with TRBD2. This CDR3 has 18 residues. Germline trimming cut 2 bases from V and 7 bases from J; bases unmatched to any gene: 14. The V gene's germline CDR1 is SGHAT and CDR2 FQNNGV. In DNA form, the CDR3 reads TGTGCCAGCAGCTTAAGTTTAGTAGGGGCTAGCGGGGGAAATGAGCAGTTCTTC. As protein: CASSLSLVGASGGNEQFF.

This rearrangement joins TRBV7-2 to TRBJ2-1; the D is unclear. Per germline, CDR1 SGHTA and CDR2 FQGNSA. The CDR3 runs 16 residues. With 5 bases removed from V and 0 bases from J, the gap between germline ends came to 14 bases. The CDR3 is CASSAASLSSYNEQFF. Written as DNA, the CDR3 is TGTGCCAGCAGCGCCGCCAGCCTGAGCTCCTACAATGAGCAGTTCTTC.

At least ten counts were recorded for this clonotype. The chain carries TRBV12-3 or TRBV12-4 and TRBJ1-6; 7 bases map to TRBD1. This CDR3 is 14 amino acids long. Losses at the gene ends were 5 bases for V and 7 bases for J; bases not matched to a gene: 5. CDR3 nucleotides: TGTGCCAGCAGTCTACAGGGGTGGAATTCACCCCTCCACTTT. The encoded protein is CASSLQGWNSPLHF.

The rearrangement uses TRBV7-9 and TRBJ2-7; the D gene is possibly TRBD1 (6 bases). Deletions cut 4 bases from V and 0 bases from J, with 16 bases between. This CDR3 has 16 residues. The V gene's germline CDR1 is SEHNR and CDR2 FQNEAQ (reference sequence). CDR3 bases: TGTGCCAGCAGCTCTCAGGGGAGAGGGGACTCCTACGAGCAGTACTTC. This sequence encodes CASSSQGRGDSYEQYF.

The CDR3 loop is CASSLDQDTYNEQFF. The CDR3 coding sequence is TGTGCCAGCAGCTTAGACCAGGACACCTACAATGAGCAGTTCTTC. This chain joins TRBV7-2 and TRBJ2-1, with D possibly matching TRBD1 (5 bases). CDR1 SGHTA and CDR2 FQGNSA come from the germline V gene. The CDR3 consists of 15 residues. The V end was cut by 1 base, the J end by 2 bases, with 9 bases between.

The J gene is TRBJ2-2, the V gene TRBV27, with D unclear. Trimming cost V 2 bases and J 7 bases, with 14 bases left between them. The CDR3 runs 15 residues. Germline V gene lookup returns CDR1 MNHEY and CDR2 SMNVEV (reference sequence). The CDR3 sequence is CASSLITAHGGELFF. As DNA, the CDR3 is TGTGCCAGCAGTTTAATTACGGCCCACGGCGGGGAGCTGTTTTTT.

This clonotype was observed a few times. This chain links TRBV5-1 with TRBJ2-5; D perhaps matches TRBD2 (6 bases). The CDR3 runs to 14 residues. The germline V gene has CDR1 SGHRS and CDR2 YFSETQ. V was cut by 6 bases and J by 3 bases, with 15 bases left in between. The CDR3 sequence: CASTSRRREETQYF. For the CDR3, the DNA is TGCGCCAGCACCTCGCGAAGGAGGGAAGAGACCCAGTACTTC. The full variable domain, completed using reference TRBV5-1 and TRBJ2-5, is KAGVTQTPRYLIKTRGQQVTLSCSPISGHRSVSWYQQTPGQGLQFLFEYFSETQRNKGNFPGRFSGRQFSNSRSEMNVSTLELGDSALYLCASTSRRREETQYFGPGTRLLVL.

Only a few counts were recorded for this clonotype. The rearrangement joins TRBV4-2 to TRBJ2-5; tentatively, D is TRBD1 or TRBD2 (5 bases each). Germline values: CDR1 LGHNA, CDR2 YNFKEQ. Trimming removed 0 bases from V and 0 bases from J, with 14 bases in between. The CDR3 has 17 amino acids. The CDR3 nucleotides read TGTGCCAGCAGCCAAGAAGCCGGGACCGGCTACCAAGAGACCCAGTACTTC. Protein product: CASSQEAGTGYQETQYF.

This clonotype was seen a few times. The V call is TRBV20-1, the J call TRBJ1-3, with D maybe TRBD1 (5 bases). V dropped 6 bases and J dropped 11 bases, with 20 bases sitting between them. Germline CDR1 is DFQATT and CDR2 is SNEGSKA (reference sequence). CDR3 length: 13 residues. In nucleotides, the CDR3 is TGCAGTGCCCGAAGGGGCTTATTACCGGCCATATATTTT. It encodes CSARRGLLPAIYF.

This rearrangement joins TRBV18 to TRBJ1-5; perhaps TRBD1 as D (6 bases). Germline loops: CDR1 KGHSH, CDR2 LQKENI. The CDR3 spans 14 residues. V dropped 5 bases and J dropped 2 bases, with 10 bases sitting between them. The CDR3 spells CASSEQGRNQPQHF. The CDR3 DNA is TGTGCCAGCTCAGAACAGGGTCGCAATCAGCCCCAGCATTTT.

This clonotype was counted a few times. The chain uses TRBV20-1 and TRBJ2-7; a weak D match, TRBD2 (5 bases). Trimming took 5 bases from V and 7 from J, leaving 12 bases between them. CDR1 is DFQATT, CDR2 SNEGSKA, per germline (reference sequence). The CDR3 is 11 amino acids. As DNA, the CDR3 is TGCAGTGCTCTGAGGGTGCGTGAGCAGTACTTC. Its translation: CSALRVREQYF.

This clonotype was picked up many times. J is TRBJ2-5 and V is TRBV28, with D possibly matching TRBD1 (6 bases). V lost 5 bases and J lost 2, with 12 bases in between. The CDR3 spans 14 residues. Germline assignment: CDR1 MDHEN and CDR2 SYDVKM. The CDR3 DNA sequence: TGTGCCAGCAGTGCCGGGACATATCAAGAGACCCAGTACTTC. Translated: CASSAGTYQETQYF.

V gene TRBV4-3 combines with J gene TRBJ1-2, with D unresolved. The germline gives CDR1 LGHNA, CDR2 YSLEER. The CDR3 sequence is 16 residues long. V was trimmed by 2 bases and J by 4 bases, leaving 17 bases between them. CDR3 region: CASSQRVRAPGYGYTF. The CDR3 nucleotides are TGCGCCAGCAGCCAACGTGTCCGGGCGCCAGGCTATGGCTACACCTTC.

This chain connects TRBV20-1 to TRBJ2-3; tentative D call: TRBD2 (6 bases). The CDR3 consists of 12 residues. The V and J ends lost 8 bases and 2 bases respectively, with 11 bases between them. CDR1 is DFQATT, CDR2 SNEGSKA, per germline (reference sequence). CDR3: CSYRDFTDTQYF. CDR3 DNA sequence: TGCAGTTACCGGGACTTCACAGATACGCAGTATTTT.

This clonotype was counted only a few times. The V call is TRBV5-1, the J call TRBJ2-5; D not resolved. V lost 1 base and J lost 1, with 8 bases in between. The CDR3 runs 14 residues. Germline CDR1 reads SGHRS; CDR2 reads YFSETQ. CDR3: CASSLSRIQETQYF. CDR3 nucleotides: TGCGCCAGCAGCTTGAGCCGGATCCAAGAGACCCAGTACTTC.

V and J are TRBV20-1 and TRBJ2-3; the match to TRBD2 covers 7 bases. V lost 3 bases and J lost 2; bases outside the gene matches: 2. Germline assignment: CDR1 DFQATT and CDR2 SNEGSKA (reference sequence). The CDR3 contains 13 residues. As DNA, the CDR3 is TGCAGTGCTAGGGCGGGGGACACAGATACGCAGTATTTT. It specifies CSARAGDTDTQYF.

The V call is TRBV7-9, the J call TRBJ2-3; unclear D gene. This CDR3 comprises 15 residues. Germline V gene sequence: CDR1 SEHNR, CDR2 FQNEAQ (reference sequence). Trimming pared 7 bases from V and 5 bases from J, leaving 19 bases between. For the CDR3, the DNA is TGTGCCAGCAATTCCCAATTAGGAGCGATAGATACGCAGTATTTT. Amino acids: CASNSQLGAIDTQYF.

The V call is TRBV5-6, the J call TRBJ1-2, with 8 bases identical to TRBD1. This CDR3 has 15 residues. V shed 5 bases, J shed 3 bases, and the junction held 9 bases outside the gene matches. Germline CDR1 is SGHDT and CDR2 is YYEEEE. The CDR3 here is CASRRQPDRDYGYTF. DNA of the CDR3: TGTGCCAGCAGACGGCAACCGGACAGGGACTATGGCTACACCTTC.

This clonotype has a handful of counts. The chain joins TRBV21-1 to TRBJ1-2; TRBD1 is the table's D call and was not checked against the DNA. TRBV21-1 is tagged as a pseudogene. The CDR3 runs to 14 residues. Here the CDR3 DNA reads TGTGCCAGCAGCAATAAGCAGGGGGTTTGGGGCTACACCTTC. Protein product: CASSNKQGVWGYTF.

This clonotype was observed a few times. This rearrangement joins TRBV11-3 to TRBJ2-7; TRBD2 might be the D (6 bases). Trimming took off 4 bases at V and 5 bases at J, with 18 bases between the two ends. There are 15 residues in the CDR3. Germline V gene lookup returns CDR1 SGHNT and CDR2 YENEEA. CDR3 in amino acids: CASSSDPAGRHEQYF. CDR3 DNA sequence: TGTGCCAGCAGCTCTGACCCCGCGGGACGACACGAGCAGTACTTC. The full variable domain, its missing parts supplied by reference TRBV11-3 and TRBJ2-7, is EAGVVQSPRYKIIEKKQPVAFWCNPISGHNTLYWYLQNLGQGPELLIRYENEEAVDDSQLPKDRFSAERLKGVDSTLKIQPAELGDSAVYLCASSSDPAGRHEQYFGPGTRLTVT.